This T cell receptor (beta chain) comes out of a study of T cell responses to AZD1222 COVID-19 vaccine. Overall study findings and caveats: Females made up more of the donors, who were largely white British, and clonal diversity may have come out too low. Vaccine-associated CD4 TCRs ranged over spike, dominating at 160-218 and 743-854. There were repertoire samples only from the period after the peak T cell response.

A note on this clone: Its specificity is unknown.

Assay used: immunoSEQ multiplex PCR; TCRdb lists only in-frame clones, some missing. The sample consists of approximately 160,000 clones, approximately 90% of them appearing once. This sample comprised peripheral blood, obtained on day 0 of MenACWY control vaccination. The source of this sequence is an adult in good health.

CDR3 DNA: TGTGCCACCAGAACCTCCCGGGCGGAGGAGACCCATCAGCCCCAGCATTTT. It encodes CATRTSRAEETHQPQHF. This chain links TRBV25-1 with TRBJ1-5; D is unclear. There are 17 residues in the CDR3. CDR1 MGHDK and CDR2 SYGVNS come from the germline V gene. V was shortened by 10 bases and J by 5 bases, with 27 bases between the two germline ends. The full variable domain, completed using reference TRBV25-1 and TRBJ1-5, is EADIYQTPRYLVIGTGKKITLECSQTMGHDKMYWYQQDPGMELHLIHYSYGVNSTEKGDLSSESTVSRIRTEHFPLTLESARPSHTSQYLCATRTSRAEETHQPQHFGDGTRLSIL.